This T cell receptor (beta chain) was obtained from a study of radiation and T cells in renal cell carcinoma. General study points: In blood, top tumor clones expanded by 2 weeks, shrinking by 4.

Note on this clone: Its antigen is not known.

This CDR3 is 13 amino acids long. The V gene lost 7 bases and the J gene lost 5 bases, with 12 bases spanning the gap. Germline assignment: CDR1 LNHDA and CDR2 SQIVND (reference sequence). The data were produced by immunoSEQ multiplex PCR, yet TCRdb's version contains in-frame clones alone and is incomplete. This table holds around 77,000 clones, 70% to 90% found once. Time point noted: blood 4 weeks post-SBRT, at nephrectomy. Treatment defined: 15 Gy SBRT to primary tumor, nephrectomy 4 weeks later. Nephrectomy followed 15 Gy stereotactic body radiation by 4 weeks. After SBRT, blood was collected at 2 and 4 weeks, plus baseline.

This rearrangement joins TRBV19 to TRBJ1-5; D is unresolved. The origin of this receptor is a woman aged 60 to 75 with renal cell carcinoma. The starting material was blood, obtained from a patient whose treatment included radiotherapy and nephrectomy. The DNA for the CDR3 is TGTGCCAGTAACTTATCTCCGGATCAGCCCCAGCATTTT. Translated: CASNLSPDQPQHF.